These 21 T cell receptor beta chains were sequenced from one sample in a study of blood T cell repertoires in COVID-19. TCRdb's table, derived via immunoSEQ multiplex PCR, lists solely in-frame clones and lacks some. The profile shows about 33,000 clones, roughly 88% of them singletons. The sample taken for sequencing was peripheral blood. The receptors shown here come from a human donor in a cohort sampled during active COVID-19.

The CDR3 reads CASSLGDKGYGYTF. The CDR3 DNA sequence: TGTGCCAGCAGCTTAGGGGACAAGGGCTATGGCTACACCTTC. The rearrangement uses TRBV5-5 and TRBJ1-2; a weak D match, TRBD1 (6 bases). The CDR3 has 14 amino acids. V gave up 2 bases and J gave up 4 bases, with 12 bases separating them. The V gene's germline CDR1 is SGHKS and CDR2 YYEKEE (reference sequence).

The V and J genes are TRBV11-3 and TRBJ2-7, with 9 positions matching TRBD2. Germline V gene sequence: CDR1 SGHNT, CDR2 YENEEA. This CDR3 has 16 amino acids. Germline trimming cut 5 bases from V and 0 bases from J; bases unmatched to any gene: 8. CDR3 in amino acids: CASSPPSGGSSYEQYF. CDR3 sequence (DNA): TGTGCCAGCAGCCCCCCCAGCGGGGGGAGCTCCTACGAGCAGTACTTC.

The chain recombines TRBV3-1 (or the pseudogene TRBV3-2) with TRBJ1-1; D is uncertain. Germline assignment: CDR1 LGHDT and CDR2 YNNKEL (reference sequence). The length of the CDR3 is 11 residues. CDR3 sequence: CATRGGTEAFF. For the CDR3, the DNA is TGTGCGACTCGAGGAGGCACTGAAGCTTTCTTT.

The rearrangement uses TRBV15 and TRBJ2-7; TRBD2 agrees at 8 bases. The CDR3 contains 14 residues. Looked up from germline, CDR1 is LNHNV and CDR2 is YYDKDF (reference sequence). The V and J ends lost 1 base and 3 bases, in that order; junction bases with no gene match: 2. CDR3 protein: CATSRVSGNYEQYF. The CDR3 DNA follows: TGTGCCACCAGCAGAGTTAGCGGGAACTACGAGCAGTACTTC.

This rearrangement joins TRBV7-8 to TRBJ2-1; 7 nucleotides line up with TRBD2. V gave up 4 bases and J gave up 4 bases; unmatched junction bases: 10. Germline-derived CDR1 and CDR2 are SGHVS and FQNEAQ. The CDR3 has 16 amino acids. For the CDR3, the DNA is TGTGCCAGCAGCTGGACACAGCGGGGAACTTACAATGAGCAGTTCTTC. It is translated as CASSWTQRGTYNEQFF.

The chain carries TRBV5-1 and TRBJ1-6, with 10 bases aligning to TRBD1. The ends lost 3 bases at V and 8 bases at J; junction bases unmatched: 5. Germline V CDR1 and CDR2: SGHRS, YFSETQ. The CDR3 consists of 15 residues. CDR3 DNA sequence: TGCGCCAGCAGCTGGGGACAGGGGTTGGATTCACCCCTCCACTTT. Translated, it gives CASSWGQGLDSPLHF.

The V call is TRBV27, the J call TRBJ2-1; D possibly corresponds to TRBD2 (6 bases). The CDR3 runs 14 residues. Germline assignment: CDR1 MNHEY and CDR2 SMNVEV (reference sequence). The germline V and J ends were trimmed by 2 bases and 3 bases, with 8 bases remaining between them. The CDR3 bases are TGTGCCAGCAGTTTAGGGACTTTCTACAATGAGCAGTTCTTC. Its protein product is CASSLGTFYNEQFF.

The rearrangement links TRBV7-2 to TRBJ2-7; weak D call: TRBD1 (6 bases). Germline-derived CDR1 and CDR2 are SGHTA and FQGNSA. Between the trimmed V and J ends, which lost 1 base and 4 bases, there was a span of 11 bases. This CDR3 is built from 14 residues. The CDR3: CASSLVGQRYEQYF. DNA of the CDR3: TGTGCCAGCAGCTTAGTCGGACAGAGATACGAGCAGTACTTC.

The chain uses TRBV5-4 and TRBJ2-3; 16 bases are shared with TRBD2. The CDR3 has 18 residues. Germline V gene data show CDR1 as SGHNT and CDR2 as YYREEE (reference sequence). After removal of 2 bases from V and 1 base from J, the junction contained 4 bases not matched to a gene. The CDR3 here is CASSLVGLAGGGTDTQYF. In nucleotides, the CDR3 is TGTGCCAGCAGCTTAGTGGGACTAGCGGGAGGGGGCACAGATACGCAGTATTTT.

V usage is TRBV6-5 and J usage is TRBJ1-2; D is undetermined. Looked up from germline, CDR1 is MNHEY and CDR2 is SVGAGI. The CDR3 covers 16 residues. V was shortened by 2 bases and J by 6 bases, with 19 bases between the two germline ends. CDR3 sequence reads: CASSYTYQRARNGYTF. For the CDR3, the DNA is TGTGCCAGCAGTTACACCTATCAGAGGGCTCGGAATGGCTACACCTTC.

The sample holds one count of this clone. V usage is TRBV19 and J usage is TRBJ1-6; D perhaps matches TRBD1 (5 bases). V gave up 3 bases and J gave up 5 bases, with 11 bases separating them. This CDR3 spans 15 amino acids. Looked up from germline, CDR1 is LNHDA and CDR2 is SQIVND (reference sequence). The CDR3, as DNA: TGTGCCAGTAGTATCAGGGAAATGGATAATTCACCCCTCCACTTT. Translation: CASSIREMDNSPLHF.

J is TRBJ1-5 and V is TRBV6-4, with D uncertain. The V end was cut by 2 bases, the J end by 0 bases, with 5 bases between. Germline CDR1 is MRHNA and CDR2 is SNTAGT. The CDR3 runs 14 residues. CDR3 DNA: TGTGCCAGCAGTGACGAGTATAGCAATCAGCCCCAGCATTTT. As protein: CASSDEYSNQPQHF.

CDR3 bases: TGCGCCAGCAGCTTGGGACAGGTTGAGGAGCTGTTTTTT. Its protein is CASSLGQVEELFF. The rearrangement links TRBV5-1 to TRBJ2-2; a possible D gene is TRBD1 (6 bases). The CDR3 has 13 amino acids. Trimming left V 0 bases short and J 10 bases short, with 10 bases between. Germline CDR1 is SGHRS and CDR2 is YFSETQ.

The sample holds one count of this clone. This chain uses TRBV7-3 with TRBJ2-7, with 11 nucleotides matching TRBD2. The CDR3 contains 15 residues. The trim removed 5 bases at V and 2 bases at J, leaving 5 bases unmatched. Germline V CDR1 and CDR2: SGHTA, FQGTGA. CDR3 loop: CASSQGLAETYEQYF. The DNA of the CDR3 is TGTGCCAGCAGCCAGGGACTAGCGGAGACCTACGAGCAGTACTTC.

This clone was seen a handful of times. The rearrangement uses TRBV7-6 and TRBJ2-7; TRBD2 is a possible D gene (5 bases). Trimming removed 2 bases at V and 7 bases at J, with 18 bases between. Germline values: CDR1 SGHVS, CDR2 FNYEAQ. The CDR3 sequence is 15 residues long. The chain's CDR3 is CASSLTATLTGEQYF. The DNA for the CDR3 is TGTGCCAGCAGCTTAACTGCGACTCTCACGGGGGAGCAGTACTTC.

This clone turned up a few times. Written as DNA, the CDR3 is TGTGCCAGCACGAGGGATTCCCATGAGCAGTTCTTC. Its translation: CASTRDSHEQFF. The rearrangement links TRBV12-3 or TRBV12-4 to TRBJ2-1; a possible D gene is TRBD2 (5 bases). This CDR3 comprises 12 residues. With 7 bases removed from V and 8 bases from J, the gap between germline ends came to 12 bases.

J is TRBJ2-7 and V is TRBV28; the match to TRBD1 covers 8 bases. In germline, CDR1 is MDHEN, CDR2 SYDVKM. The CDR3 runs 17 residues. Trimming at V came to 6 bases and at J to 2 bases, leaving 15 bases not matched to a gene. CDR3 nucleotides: TGTGCCAGCAGCCCTCCCCGTTCGACAGGGGCAACCTACGAGCAGTACTTC. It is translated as CASSPPRSTGATYEQYF.

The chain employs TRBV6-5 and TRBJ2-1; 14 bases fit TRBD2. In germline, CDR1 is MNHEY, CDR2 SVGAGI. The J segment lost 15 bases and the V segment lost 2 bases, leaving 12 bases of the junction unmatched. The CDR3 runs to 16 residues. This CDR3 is CASSYEPGLAGVDLFF. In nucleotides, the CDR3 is TGTGCCAGCAGTTACGAACCGGGACTAGCGGGAGTAGATCTGTTCTTC.

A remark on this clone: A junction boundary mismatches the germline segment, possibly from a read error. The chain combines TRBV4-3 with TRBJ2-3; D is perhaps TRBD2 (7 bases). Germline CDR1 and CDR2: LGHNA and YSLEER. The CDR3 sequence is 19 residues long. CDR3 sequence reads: CASSQDLGGPGWSTDTQYF. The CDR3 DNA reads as TGCGCCAGCAGCCAAGATCTCGGGGGGCCGGGTTGGAGCACCGATACGCAGTATTTT.

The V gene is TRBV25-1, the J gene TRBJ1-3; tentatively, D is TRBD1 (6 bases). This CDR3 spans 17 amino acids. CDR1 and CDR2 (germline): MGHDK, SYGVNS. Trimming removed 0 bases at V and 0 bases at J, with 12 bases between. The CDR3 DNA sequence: TGTGCCAGCAGTGAATATAAGGGACACCTCTCTGGAAACACCATATATTTT. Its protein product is CASSEYKGHLSGNTIYF.

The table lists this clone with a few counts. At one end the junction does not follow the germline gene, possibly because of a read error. The CDR3 DNA is TGCGCCAGCAGCCAAGTTTGGCTAGACCCAGGGGGCTTAGCCCTCCGTCGCTTC. As protein: CASSQVWLDPGGLALRRF. This chain connects TRBV4-1 to TRBJ1-2; 8 bases map to TRBD1. The CDR3 runs 18 residues. Germline V gene sequence: CDR1 MGHRA, CDR2 YSYEKL.